This TCR beta chain is from a study of blood T cell repertoires in COVID-19. On the study more broadly: Samples came from the United States, Italy and Spain, spanning acute and convalescent COVID-19. The analysed material was cDNA or gDNA that came from T cells, B-cell-depleted T cells, or PBMCs.

Original methodology: From reference gene primer amplification, estimates of nucleated cell counts were derived. TCRdb's table, derived via immunoSEQ multiplex PCR, lists solely in-frame clones and lacks some. That table gives V, J and clone size, and the DNA gave D and trimming. The data show around 78,000 clones, around 86% seen once. The receptor comes from a man between 65 and 80 years old with active or convalescent COVID-19. Sequencing was done on a sample of peripheral blood.

CDR3 nucleotide sequence: TGTGCCAGCAGCGATACCGGGACAGGGTCGATTCTTTTGACCGGGGAGCTGTTTTTT. It encodes CASSDTGTGSILLTGELFF. This sequence joins TRBV5-6 and TRBJ2-2; the match to TRBD1 covers 9 bases. Germline V CDR1 and CDR2: SGHDT, YYEEEE. With 4 bases clipped from V and 5 bases from J, the junction kept 18 bases outside the gene matches. CDR3 length: 19 residues.